Listed below are T cell receptor beta chains from one sample, sequenced in a study of shared clonotypes between healthy human individuals. Assay: immunoSEQ multiplex PCR; the TCRdb copy retains only in-frame clones and omits some. The sample holds some 1,100,000 clones; roughly 74% are singletons and the top ten take under 0.65%. Sequenced material: memory CD4+ T cells from PBMCs. The receptors originated from a man younger than 35 in good health. Some clones in this sample may be carry-over from other donors' samples. CDR3s include the opening cysteine and the closing phenylalanine or tryptophan. D genes are given only for firm matches. Clone size is not always given. Where it is, it says once, few, many or a class for expanded clones.

J,size,D,V,DNA,CDR3
TRBJ1-5,NA,TRBD1,TRBV6-6,TGTGCCAGCAGTACGACAGGGGGAAGCCAGCCCCAGCATTTT,CASSTTGGSQPQHF
TRBJ2-7,once,NA,TRBV5-1,TGCGCCAGCAGCTTGGCCGCAGGGGCATCTTACGAGCAGTACTTC,CASSLAAGASYEQYF
TRBJ2-2,NA,NA,TRBV5-4,TGTGCCAGCAGCCCCTCCGGGGAAGCGAACACCGGGGAGCTGTTTTTT,CASSPSGEANTGELFF
TRBJ1-4,NA,NA,TRBV5-4,TGTGCCAGCAGCCCCGGGGGGACTAATGAAAAACTGTTTTTT,CASSPGGTNEKLFF
TRBJ2-3,NA,TRBD2,TRBV9,TGTGCCAGCAACCCAGGGTGGGGAGGGGCCACAGATACGCAGTATTTT,CASNPGWGGATDTQYF
TRBJ2-5,few,NA,TRBV20-1,TGCAGTGCTAGAGGAACCGAGACCCAGTACTTC,CSARGTETQYF
TRBJ2-5,once,TRBD2,TRBV6-5,TGTGCCAGCAGTGGGTACCGGGAGGCGCAAGAGACCCAGTACTTC,CASSGYREAQETQYF
TRBJ2-7,NA,TRBD2,TRBV11-3,TGTGCCAGCAGCTTCTCTAGCGGGCCCCCGGGCGAGCAGTACTTC,CASSFSSGPPGEQYF
TRBJ2-5,NA,NA,TRBV7-2,TGTGCCAGCAGTTATGGATGGGGGCAAGAGACCCAGTACTTC,CASSYGWGQETQYF
TRBJ2-3,NA,TRBD2,TRBV9,TGTGCCAGCAGCCGGACTAGCGGAACAGATACGCAGTATTTT,CASSRTSGTDTQYF
TRBJ2-7,once,NA,TRBV7-9,TGTGCCAGCAGCTTATTCCGGGAACGCACCTACGAGCAGTACTTC,CASSLFRERTYEQYF
TRBJ2-7,NA,TRBD2,TRBV5-8,TGCGCCAGCAGCCGAGGACCGACTAGCGGGAAGGGCTACGAGCAGTACTTC,CASSRGPTSGKGYEQYF
TRBJ2-3,NA,TRBD2,TRBV6-1,TGTGCCAGCAGTGACCGGACTAGCCGTACCACAGATACGCAGTATTTT,CASSDRTSRTTDTQYF
TRBJ1-2,NA,NA,TRBV6-6,TGTGCCAGCAGCACCACCCCTCCTAACTATGGCTACACCTTC,CASSTTPPNYGYTF
TRBJ2-5,NA,NA,TRBV9,TGTGCCAGCAGCGTAGGTCCCAGGGCGGAGACCCAGTACTTC,CASSVGPRAETQYF
TRBJ1-2,NA,NA,TRBV6-1,TGTGCCAGCAGCCAAAACGGGGTTTCGGGCTACACCTTC,CASSQNGVSGYTF
TRBJ1-2,few,TRBD1,TRBV28,TGTGCCAGCGGAGACAGGGGCTATGGCTACACCTTC,CASGDRGYGYTF